This T cell receptor beta chain is from a study of response to subunit inactivated influenza vaccine. In germline, CDR1 is SNHLY, CDR2 FYNNEI. The CDR3 spans 14 residues. J gave up 2 bases and V 6 bases, and 5 bases lay outside the gene matches. Each CDR3 protein gets one entry after TCRdb re-called the RT-PCR reads with MiXCR. The table shows about 700,000 distinct CDR3 sequences, with about a sixth occurring only once. On this clonotype itself: Its antigen is not known.

Overall study results and limits: The authors suggested that every seasonal influenza vaccination recruits few new T cells.

Sequences were derived from PBMCs from blood, sampled 11 to 12 days after vaccination. The origin of this receptor is a man aged 50-59 years who received an inactivated influenza vaccine. The chain recombines TRBV2 with TRBJ2-5; the match to TRBD2 covers 8 bases. CDR3 sequence reads: CASRAAGEQETQYF. The CDR3 coding sequence is TGTGCCAGCAGAGCAGCGGGGGAACAAGAGACCCAGTACTTC.